A selection of T cell receptor beta chains follows, all from one sample in a study of cytomegalovirus exposure and HLA in healthy donors. Produced via immunoSEQ multiplex PCR; TCRdb's table is partial and in-frame only. The repertoire holds about 160,000 clones, with 63% as singletons. The sequenced material came from PBMCs. The receptors here all came from a woman aged 60-75 years in good health and CMV-seropositive. Each CDR3 is given with its conserved first and last residue. Each record gives: J gene, clone size, D gene, V gene, CDR3 protein, CDR3 DNA. The D gene is left open where the match is weak. Only part of the rows carry a size: once, few, many, or a class if the clone is expanded.

J gene: TRBJ2-7; clone size: -; D gene: -; V gene: TRBV7-3; CDR3 protein: CASSMGAAQYF; CDR3 DNA: TGTGCCAGCAGCATGGGAGCGGCGCAGTACTTC
J gene: TRBJ2-7; clone size: once; D gene: TRBD2; V gene: TRBV30; CDR3 protein: CAWRGLAAYEQYF; CDR3 DNA: TGTGCCTGGAGAGGACTAGCGGCCTACGAGCAGTACTTC
J gene: TRBJ2-7; clone size: -; D gene: TRBD2; V gene: TRBV15; CDR3 protein: CATSRGNSGSYEQYF; CDR3 DNA: TGTGCCACCAGCAGAGGGAACAGCGGGAGCTACGAGCAGTACTTC
J gene: TRBJ2-3; clone size: -; D gene: TRBD1; V gene: TRBV9; CDR3 protein: CASSGLGQVTDTQYF; CDR3 DNA: TGTGCCAGCAGCGGTCTGGGACAGGTGACAGATACGCAGTATTTT
J gene: TRBJ2-5; clone size: -; D gene: -; V gene: TRBV10-3; CDR3 protein: CAISERNEEQYF; CDR3 DNA: TGTGCCATCAGTGAGAGAAACGAGGAGCAGTACTTC
J gene: TRBJ2-2; clone size: -; D gene: -; V gene: TRBV7-8; CDR3 protein: CASSLGGINTGELFF; CDR3 DNA: TGTGCCAGCAGCTTAGGCGGGATAAACACCGGGGAGCTGTTTTTT
J gene: TRBJ1-5; clone size: few; D gene: TRBD1; V gene: TRBV2; CDR3 protein: CASRGDRASNQPQHF; CDR3 DNA: TGTGCCAGCAGAGGAGACAGGGCTAGCAATCAGCCCCAGCATTTT
J gene: TRBJ2-1; clone size: -; D gene: TRBD2; V gene: TRBV7-2; CDR3 protein: CASSSPGVAGGWFF; CDR3 DNA: TGTGCCAGCAGCTCCCCGGGGGTAGCGGGAGGTTGGTTCTTC
J gene: TRBJ2-1; clone size: -; D gene: TRBD2; V gene: TRBV19; CDR3 protein: CASSISPPGLAFYNEQFF; CDR3 DNA: TGTGCCAGTAGTATATCCCCTCCGGGACTAGCGTTCTACAATGAGCAGTTCTTC
J gene: TRBJ2-5; clone size: -; D gene: TRBD1; V gene: TRBV6-5; CDR3 protein: CASSPTGLGETQYF; CDR3 DNA: TGTGCCAGCAGCCCGACAGGGCTAGGGGAGACCCAGTACTTC
J gene: TRBJ1-4; clone size: -; D gene: TRBD1; V gene: TRBV11-2; CDR3 protein: CASSQDRGLSEKLFF; CDR3 DNA: TGTGCCAGCAGCCAGGACAGGGGGCTGAGTGAAAAACTGTTTTTT
J gene: TRBJ1-3; clone size: -; D gene: -; V gene: TRBV11-2; CDR3 protein: CASSFTGKGNTIYF; CDR3 DNA: TGTGCCAGCAGCTTTACAGGGAAAGGAAACACCATATATTTT
J gene: TRBJ1-4; clone size: -; D gene: -; V gene: TRBV7-2; CDR3 protein: CASSLSTVNEKLFF; CDR3 DNA: TGTGCCAGCAGCTTATCCACGGTTAATGAAAAACTGTTTTTT
J gene: TRBJ2-7; clone size: -; D gene: -; V gene: TRBV4-1; CDR3 protein: CASSQDRAGGSYEQYF; CDR3 DNA: TGCGCCAGCAGCCAAGATAGGGCAGGAGGGTCCTACGAGCAGTACTTC
J gene: TRBJ2-1; clone size: -; D gene: -; V gene: TRBV29-1; CDR3 protein: CSVVGAGSYNEQFF; CDR3 DNA: TGCAGCGTTGTTGGGGCCGGGTCCTACAATGAGCAGTTCTTC